This T cell receptor beta chain derives from a study of technical replicates of blood from a few donors. Repertoires were generated with immunoSEQ multiplex PCR, while TCRdb's copy carries only in-frame clones and drops some. The sample includes tens of thousands of clones, roughly 94% of them seen just once. This clone has a single count. Trimming removed 3 bases at V and 9 bases at J, with 17 bases between. The CDR3 runs 14 residues. CDR1 is MNHEY and CDR2 is SMNVEV in the germline V gene (reference sequence). The TCR sequence derives from a human donor in good health. The specimen sequenced was T cells isolated from PBMCs. The chain uses TRBV27 and TRBJ1-1; D is unresolved. CDR3 residues: CASSFAVVPEKAFF. The CDR3 DNA is TGTGCCAGCAGTTTTGCCGTCGTGCCGGAGAAAGCTTTCTTT.